This T cell receptor (beta chain) stems from a study of early T cells in non-severe SARS-CoV-2 infection. Study-wide background: The chains were unpaired, and the sequenced material was bulk RNA from unsorted whole blood. The study's findings and limits: Sequences matched to VDJdb favored anti-spike CD8 responses, while private and CD4 specificities were missed.

The V gene lost 2 bases and the J gene lost 7 bases, with 9 bases spanning the gap. Germline loops: CDR1 SNHLY, CDR2 FYNNEI. The CDR3 totals 14 residues. This clonotype occurred a few times. Its antigen is not known. Researchers attached unique molecular identifiers to individual cDNA molecules. MiXCR, run by TCRdb on the 5' RACE reads, gives a single entry per CDR3 protein. The data contain about 69,000 distinct CDR3 sequences, approximately 4.5% of them singletons. Sequencing was performed on whole blood, taken at baseline. This TCR came from an adult who was a healthcare worker with PCR-confirmed SARS-CoV-2 infection or an uninfected control (not recorded which). The donor label of this sample is uncertain. The chain carries TRBV2 and TRBJ1-6; weak D call: TRBD1 (5 bases). In nucleotides, the CDR3 is TGTGCCAGCAGTGAACAGGGATGGAATTCACCCCTCCACTTT. Its protein is CASSEQGWNSPLHF.